Below are 24 T cell receptor beta chains sequenced from a single sample in a study of beta chain features in type 1 diabetes. Study-wide results and limits: TCRB CDR3s were moderately but significantly shorter in Type 1 diabetes patients in all four CD4+ subsets.

For these TCRs, the target antigens are not known. What was sequenced were expressed TCRB transcripts, since all of the isolated RNA had been reverse transcribed. Profiling relied on immunoSEQ multiplex PCR, and the TCRdb table lists in-frame clones only, not all of them. The table has 680,000 or so clones, roughly 13% seen once; the top ten hold less than 0.025%. The specimen sequenced was naive CD4+ T cells from blood. The origin of the receptors is a man between 18 and 35 years old with type 1 diabetes.

This clone occurred a few times. The same CDR3 can be traced to other DNA sequences in this sample. The J gene is TRBJ2-7, the V gene TRBV7-9, with 8 bases matching TRBD1. V trimming: 4 bases; J trimming: 2 bases; junction bases outside the gene matches: 4. The CDR3 loop spans 14 amino acids. The V gene's germline CDR1 is SEHNR and CDR2 FQNEAQ (reference sequence). The CDR3 DNA follows: TGTGCCAGCAGCTCGGACAGGGCGGCCTACGAGCAGTACTTC. Protein sequence: CASSSDRAAYEQYF.

This clone was detected only a few times. This chain connects TRBV5-1 to TRBJ2-3; 7 bases are shared with TRBD1. J lost 2 bases, V lost 3 bases, and 9 bases had no gene match. CDR1 SGHRS and CDR2 YFSETQ come from the germline V gene. The CDR3 totals 16 residues. CDR3: CASSSGWTGATDTQYF. In DNA, the CDR3 is TGCGCCAGCAGCTCCGGATGGACAGGTGCCACAGATACGCAGTATTTT. The complete variable domain, with remaining parts taken from reference TRBV5-1 and TRBJ2-3, reads KAGVTQTPRYLIKTRGQQVTLSCSPISGHRSVSWYQQTPGQGLQFLFEYFSETQRNKGNFPGRFSGRQFSNSRSEMNVSTLELGDSALYLCASSSGWTGATDTQYFGPGTRLTVL.

The CDR3 DNA sequence: TGTGCCAGCAGCTTACCCCAGGGACAGACGGGGGGATACGAGCAGTACTTC. Its protein is CASSLPQGQTGGYEQYF. The J gene is TRBJ2-7, the V gene TRBV7-9; D could derive from TRBD1 or TRBD2 (7 bases each). V was trimmed by 2 bases and J by 4 bases, leaving 21 bases between them. The CDR3 totals 17 residues. Germline CDR1 reads SEHNR; CDR2 reads FQNEAQ (reference sequence).

This clone was seen only a few times. This chain uses TRBV28 with TRBJ1-1; 11 bases line up with TRBD1. Germline V lookup: CDR1 MDHEN, CDR2 SYDVKM. This CDR3 spans 17 amino acids. Losses at the gene ends were 4 bases for V and 2 bases for J; bases not matched to a gene: 9. CDR3: CASSSHTGQGANTEAFF. As DNA, the CDR3 is TGTGCCAGCAGTTCCCACACCGGACAGGGGGCAAACACTGAAGCTTTCTTT.

The rearrangement uses TRBV2 and TRBJ2-3; D call uncertain. Germline CDR1 is SNHLY and CDR2 is FYNNEI. The CDR3 sequence is 14 residues long. The ends were cut back, 7 bases at V and 1 base at J, with 12 bases in the middle. CDR3 nucleotide sequence: TGTGCCAGCAATCCCGATGGAGGCACAGATACGCAGTATTTT. It encodes CASNPDGGTDTQYF. The full variable domain, completed using reference TRBV2 and TRBJ2-3, is EPEVTQTPSHQVTQMGQEVILRCVPISNHLYFYWYRQILGQKVEFLVSFYNNEISEKSEIFDDQFSVERPDGSNFTLKIRSTKLEDSAMYFCASNPDGGTDTQYFGPGTRLTVL.

This clone was detected only a few times. This chain connects TRBV6-5 to TRBJ2-5; 9 bases agree with TRBD1. V was clipped by 10 bases and J by 5 bases; unmatched bases: 11. There are 14 residues in the CDR3. In germline, CDR1 is MNHEY, CDR2 SVGAGI. The CDR3 nucleotides are TGTGCCATCAGAACCGGGACAGGGATCGAGACCCAGTACTTC. It translates to CAIRTGTGIETQYF.

The rearrangement joins TRBV27 to TRBJ2-4; possible D gene TRBD2, 5 bases. V lost 6 bases and J 8 bases, leaving 17 bases between the germline ends. The CDR3 consists of 14 residues. Germline CDR1 MNHEY, CDR2 SMNVEV (reference sequence). CDR3 protein: CASRPDSFGDIQYF. In DNA form, the CDR3 reads TGTGCCAGCAGACCCGACTCCTTCGGGGACATTCAGTACTTC.

The chain has TRBV7-3 and TRBJ1-1; D may be TRBD1 (6 bases). Germline lookup yields CDR1 SGHTA and CDR2 FQGTGA. The CDR3 loop spans 13 amino acids. The V gene lost 2 bases and the J gene lost 9 bases, with 13 bases spanning the gap. CDR3 DNA: TGTGCCAGCAGCTTAGGCGGGGGCGAGAAAGCTTTCTTT. Translated: CASSLGGGEKAFF.

This clone was counted between two and nine times. The same CDR3 arises from other DNA sequences in this sample as well. The chain joins TRBV4-1 to TRBJ1-5, with unresolved D. In germline, CDR1 is MGHRA, CDR2 YSYEKL. The CDR3 runs 15 residues. V was shortened by 0 bases and J by 4 bases, with 10 bases between the two germline ends. The CDR3 region is CASSQDPGGNQPQHF. The CDR3 nucleotides are TGCGCCAGCAGCCAAGATCCCGGCGGAAATCAGCCCCAGCATTTT.

The chain has TRBV4-1 and TRBJ2-5; no clear D. Per germline, CDR1 MGHRA and CDR2 YSYEKL. This CDR3 spans 13 amino acids. V lost 1 base, J lost 4 bases, and 7 bases lay in between. The CDR3 here is CASSQVSRETQYF. CDR3 nucleotides: TGCGCCAGCAGCCAAGTCTCACGAGAGACCCAGTACTTC.

This clone has a handful of counts. The chain employs TRBV30 and TRBJ1-2; D gene ambiguous. This CDR3 spans 13 amino acids. Germline loops: CDR1 GTSNPN, CDR2 SVGIG (reference sequence). V was trimmed by 0 bases and J by 7 bases, leaving 12 bases between them. CDR3 region: CAWSVLEAGGYTF. The CDR3 DNA follows: TGTGCCTGGAGTGTACTGGAGGCGGGTGGCTACACCTTC.

The chain joins TRBV13 to TRBJ2-7; D tentatively fits TRBD1 or TRBD2 (5 bases each). This CDR3 is built from 14 residues. Germline lookup yields CDR1 PRHDT and CDR2 FYEKMQ (reference sequence). V lost 1 base to trimming and J lost 2 bases, with 9 bases between them. In nucleotides, the CDR3 is TGTGCCAGCAGCTTAGATGGGACCCCCTACGAGCAGTACTTC. This sequence encodes CASSLDGTPYEQYF.

A note on this clone: Other nucleotide sequences from this sample produce the same CDR3. V and J are TRBV19 and TRBJ1-2; the D gene is possibly TRBD1 (5 bases). The germline gives CDR1 LNHDA, CDR2 SQIVND (reference sequence). CDR3 length equals 13 residues. Trimming cost V 3 bases and J 3 bases, with 8 bases left between them. The CDR3 nucleotides read TGTGCCAGTAGTATTGGGACGGACTATGGCTACACCTTC. Translation: CASSIGTDYGYTF.

A few counts support this clone. The chain links TRBV9 to TRBJ1-4; 7 bases line up with TRBD1. The V gene end was trimmed by 2 bases and the J gene end by 4 bases; junction bases not matched to a gene: 8. Germline V gives CDR1 SGDLS, CDR2 YYNGEE. The CDR3 consists of 16 residues. The CDR3 reads CASSVGPGQSNEKLFF. CDR3 DNA: TGTGCCAGCAGCGTGGGACCGGGACAGAGTAATGAAAAACTGTTTTTT. Combining the CDR3 with reference TRBV9 and TRBJ1-4 gives the whole variable domain DSGVTQTPKHLITATGQRVTLRCSPRSGDLSVYWYQQSLDQGLQFLIQYYNGEERAKGNILERFSAQQFPDLHSELNLSSLELGDSALYFCASSVGPGQSNEKLFFGSGTQLSVL.

The chain carries TRBV28 and TRBJ1-2, with D perhaps TRBD1 (6 bases). The germline CDR1 and CDR2 sequences are MDHEN and SYDVKM. V dropped 4 bases and J dropped 7 bases, with 16 bases sitting between them. The CDR3 extends over 14 amino acids. The CDR3 is CASSSPGAGAGYTF. The DNA for the CDR3 is TGTGCCAGCAGTTCCCCCGGGGCAGGGGCTGGCTACACCTTC.

This clone was seen only a few times. The rearrangement links TRBV23-1 to TRBJ2-6; 9 bases are shared with TRBD1. TRBV23-1 is filed as an ORF, its function uncertain. V lost 3 bases, J lost 4 bases, and 7 bases stayed unmatched. The CDR3 loop spans 17 amino acids. The CDR3 protein is CASSHHRGPGGANVLTF. In DNA form, the CDR3 reads TGCGCCAGCAGTCATCACAGGGGGCCTGGCGGGGCCAACGTCCTGACTTTC.

The sample holds a few counts of this clone. This chain joins TRBV10-3 and TRBJ2-5; D unclear. With the DNA end fitting TRBJ2-7 better, the J assignment may be wrong. CDR3 size: 11 residues. Germline CDR1 reads ENHRY; CDR2 reads SYGVKD. The CDR3 loop reads CAISPAYEQYF. In nucleotides, the CDR3 is TGTGCCATCAGTCCAGCCTACGAGCAGTACTTC.

The table lists this clone with a few counts. The genes are TRBV5-1 and TRBJ2-5; 7 bases align to TRBD2. The CDR3 is made up of 12 amino acids. V gave up 2 bases and J gave up 5 bases; unmatched junction bases: 0. The germline CDR1 and CDR2 sequences are SGHRS and YFSETQ. The CDR3 loop reads CASSFGGETQYF. Here the CDR3 DNA reads TGCGCCAGCAGCTTCGGGGGGGAGACCCAGTACTTC.

This clone has only a few counts. The chain carries TRBV19 and TRBJ1-5, with unresolved D. Germline CDR1 is LNHDA and CDR2 is SQIVND (reference sequence). The CDR3 spans 13 residues. V was shortened by 5 bases and J by 6 bases, with 11 bases between the two germline ends. CDR3 loop: CASSPPAGQPQHF. CDR3 bases: TGTGCCAGTAGTCCCCCGGCCGGTCAGCCCCAGCATTTT.

The chain links TRBV28 to TRBJ2-1; D possibly matches TRBD1 or TRBD2 (6 bases each). V was pared by 4 bases and J by 2 bases, with 9 bases between. Germline V lookup: CDR1 MDHEN, CDR2 SYDVKM. CDR3 length equals 14 residues. The CDR3 DNA is TGTGCCAGCAGTTCCCGGGGGCCCTACAATGAGCAGTTCTTC. Translated, it gives CASSSRGPYNEQFF.

There are a few counts of this clone. The chain is built from TRBV9 and TRBJ2-7; tentatively, D is TRBD2 (6 bases). V was cut by 7 bases and J by 7 bases, with 15 bases left in between. Germline values: CDR1 SGDLS, CDR2 YYNGEE. The CDR3 totals 12 residues. The CDR3 nucleotides are TGTGCCAGCTGCGGGACGTCAGGGGAGCAGTACTTC. This gives the protein CASCGTSGEQYF.

This clone has just one count. The V and J genes are TRBV7-9 and TRBJ2-2; TRBD2 matches 11 bases. Germline assignment: CDR1 SEHNR and CDR2 FQNEAQ (reference sequence). This CDR3 spans 15 amino acids. V trimming: 5 bases; J trimming: 5 bases; junction bases outside the gene matches: 4. CDR3 residues: CASSPTSGVTGELFF. For the CDR3, the DNA is TGTGCCAGCAGCCCGACTAGCGGGGTTACCGGGGAGCTGTTTTTT.

This chain connects TRBV25-1 to TRBJ2-2; D gene uncertain. CDR1 and CDR2 (germline): MGHDK, SYGVNS. Trimming took 1 base from V and 1 from J, leaving 1 base between them. CDR3 length: 13 residues. The CDR3 sequence: CASSELNTGELFF. CDR3 DNA sequence: TGTGCCAGCAGTGAATTGAACACCGGGGAGCTGTTTTTT.

This clone has a handful of counts. The chain is built from TRBV25-1 and TRBJ1-2; D gene ambiguous. The CDR3 spans 13 residues. CDR1 and CDR2 from the germline V gene are MGHDK and SYGVNS. The V and J ends lost 2 bases and 3 bases respectively, with 7 bases between them. CDR3 amino acids: CASSEGYDYGYTF. In DNA, the CDR3 is TGTGCCAGCAGTGAAGGATATGACTATGGCTACACCTTC.